This TCR beta chain was observed in a study of tumor-infiltrating lymphocytes in primary liver carcinoma. CDR1 and CDR2 (germline): SGHAT, FQDESV (reference sequence). Between the trimmed V and J ends, which lost 5 bases and 3 bases, there was a span of 14 bases. The CDR3 consists of 14 residues. For blood RNA, unsorted whole blood served as the source, and germline DNA was extracted too. Constant-region priming of about 520 ng total RNA yielded TCR beta cDNA. Investigators got TCR beta libraries out of three nested multiplex PCR rounds, done with slightly modified ARM-PCR. The opening two PCR rounds, around 11 cycles each, paired TRBV1-TRBV30 forward primers with a C-beta reverse primer. TCRdb called the multiplex PCR reads again in MiXCR, with one record for every CDR3 protein. Here the sample spans about 210,000 distinct CDR3 sequences, around three fifths being singletons.

This receptor was obtained from a woman aged 60-75 years with primary liver carcinoma and hepatitis B virus infection. Sequencing was performed on peripheral blood. The chain joins TRBV11-1 to TRBJ2-7; D is possibly TRBD1 (6 bases). CDR3 protein: CASSLYGTCYEQYF. The CDR3 nucleotides read TGTGCCAGCAGCCTCTACGGGACATGCTACGAGCAGTACTTC.